This T cell receptor beta chain appears in the sequencing data of a study of cytomegalovirus exposure and HLA in healthy donors. Of note for this clone: Its target is unknown.

CDR3 length: 15 residues. CDR1 is SGHVS, CDR2 FNYEAQ, per germline. V was clipped by 5 bases and J by 0 bases; unmatched bases: 5. General study results and limits: Previously analyzed data showed that most TCR beta V segments were productive at a frequency of about 87% or about 30%.

PCR amplification relied on 60 Vbeta primers (plus 13 Jbeta primers). Profiling relied on immunoSEQ multiplex PCR, and the TCRdb table lists in-frame clones only, not all of them. The sample yields about 140,000 clones, about 80% seen once. The origin of this receptor is a middle-aged woman in good health and CMV-seronegative. The material sequenced was PBMCs. The chain couples TRBV7-6 to TRBJ2-3, with 7 bases fitting TRBD2. In DNA, the CDR3 is TGTGCCAGCAGCCCGAATAGCGGGAGCACAGATACGCAGTATTTT. Translated, it gives CASSPNSGSTDTQYF.